Listed below are T cell receptor beta chains from one sample, sequenced in a study of response to subunit inactivated influenza vaccine. A single record per CDR3 protein comes from TCRdb applying MiXCR to the RT-PCR reads. Counted here are around 470,000 distinct CDR3 sequences, roughly 7.9% occurring once; the ten biggest clones make up around 13%. Specimen: PBMCs from blood, collected around 2 years after vaccination. Every receptor here comes from a man aged 50 to 69 who received an inactivated influenza vaccine. The CDR3 runs from the conserved cysteine through the conserved F or W. A D gene is named only where the DNA matches it firmly. A clone size is listed for some rows: how often the clone was seen (once, few, many), or a class if it is expanded.

j_call d_call v_call clone_size cdr3_nt cdr3_aa
TRBJ2-7 TRBD1 TRBV10-3 few TGTGCCACCCGACAGGGCATCTACGAGCAGTACTTC CATRQGIYEQYF
TRBJ2-7 TRBD1 TRBV7-2 few TGTGCCAGCAGCAGGGACAGGGCAAGACGCGAGCAGTACTTC CASSRDRARREQYF
TRBJ2-7 TRBD2 TRBV12-3/TRBV12-4 few TGTGCCAGCAGCCTTACCCTAGCGGGAGGGCCACCGTACTTC CASSLTLAGGPPYF
TRBJ2-7 . TRBV5-1 many TGCGCCAGCAGCTACATATCGACCGGCTACGAGCAGTACTTC CASSYISTGYEQYF
TRBJ2-7 TRBD2 TRBV9 few TGTGCCAGCAGCGCGGGACTAGCGGCACCCTACGAGCAGTACTTC CASSAGLAAPYEQYF
TRBJ2-5 . TRBV11-2 . TGTGCCAGCAGCTTAGGTCAGGCGGGCCGAGAGACCCAGTACTTC CASSLGQAGRETQYF
TRBJ2-7 . TRBV11-2 few TGTGCCAGCAGCCCGTCCGGGACAGGTGTGGCTAGCGGCACCTACGAGCAGTACTTC CASSPSGTGVASGTYEQYF
TRBJ2-7 TRBD2 TRBV20-1 few TGCAGTGCTAGTGGGACTAGCGGGGGTGAAGAGCAGTACTTC CSASGTSGGEEQYF
TRBJ1-1 . TRBV15 many TGTGCCACCAGCAGAGGTAACAGGAAGAACACTGAAGCTTTCTTT CATSRGNRKNTEAFF
TRBJ2-1 TRBD2 TRBV12-3/TRBV12-4 many TGTGCCAGCAGTCCGGGGACTACCCTCAATGAGCAGTTCTTC CASSPGTTLNEQFF
TRBJ1-5 TRBD1 TRBV7-2 many TGTGCCAGCAGCTTAGCGGACTGGGACAGAGATCAGCCCCAGCATTTT CASSLADWDRDQPQHF
TRBJ1-2 TRBD1 TRBV20-1 . TGCAGTGTCACCGGTAGGGGGCTTGACTATGGCTACACCTTC CSVTGRGLDYGYTF
TRBJ1-4 . TRBV7-9 . TGTGCCAGCAGCACCCAAAGTTTAAATGAAAAACTGTTTTTT CASSTQSLNEKLFF
TRBJ1-4 TRBD1 TRBV12-3/TRBV12-4 many TGTGCCAGCAGTTTGGGACAGGCGAATGAAAAACTGTTTTTT CASSLGQANEKLFF
TRBJ2-7 . TRBV7-9 few TGTGCCTCAGCGCGGTCCATCTACGAGCAGTACTTC CASARSIYEQYF
TRBJ1-4 TRBD1 TRBV28 many TGTGCCAGCAGTTCCGGACAGGGGCGCTCGCCAAAACTGTTTTTT CASSSGQGRSPKLFF
TRBJ1-2 . TRBV11-2 few TGTGCCAGCAGCTCTAACGCCGCTAACTATGGCTACACCTTC CASSSNAANYGYTF
TRBJ1-4 TRBD1 TRBV3-1 few TGTGCCAGCAGCCACGGGACAGCAACTAATGAAAAACTGTTTTTT CASSHGTATNEKLFF
TRBJ1-1 . TRBV5-1 many TGCGCCAGCAGCTTAAATGGGGCCATGAACACTGAAGCTTTCTTT CASSLNGAMNTEAFF
TRBJ2-3 TRBD2 TRBV5-8 . TGTGCCAGCAGCTCGGGCCGTTCTAGCGGAAGCACAGATACGCAGTATTTT CASSSGRSSGSTDTQYF
TRBJ1-3 TRBD1 TRBV28 few TGTGCCAGCAGTTTATTAAGGGGGCGCCCCCCCTCTGGAAACACCATATATTTT CASSLLRGRPPSGNTIYF
TRBJ1-2 TRBD1 TRBV7-8 few TGTGCCAGCAGCTTAGCCGGACAGGGCGATGGCTACACCTTC CASSLAGQGDGYTF
TRBJ2-5 TRBD2 TRBV12-3/TRBV12-4 many TGTGCCAGCAGCAACAGACTAGCGGGGGGGCGAGAGACCCAGTACTTC CASSNRLAGGRETQYF
TRBJ2-5 TRBD2 TRBV7-2 . TGTGCCAGCAGCTTCCGACTAGCGGGGAAAGAGACCCAGTACTTC CASSFRLAGKETQYF
TRBJ2-7 . TRBV6-6 . TGTGCCAGCAGGCAGGGGGGAAACTACGAGCAGTACTTC CASRQGGNYEQYF
TRBJ1-1 . TRBV12-3/TRBV12-4 few TGTGCCAGCAGTTTATTGGGACAAGAAGCTTTCTTT CASSLLGQEAFF
TRBJ2-3 TRBD2 TRBV6-1 . TGTGCCGCGATAGCGGGAGCTAACACAGATACGCAGTATTTT CAAIAGANTDTQYF
TRBJ2-5 TRBD2 TRBV6-2/TRBV6-3 many TGTGCCAGCAGTTACCCCCTTGCGGGAGGGGGAGAGACCCAGTACTTC CASSYPLAGGGETQYF
TRBJ2-1 . TRBV10-3 many TGTGCCATCGAGGGTACTGGGCCTAACAACAATGAGCAGTTCTTC CAIEGTGPNNNEQFF
TRBJ2-3 . TRBV10-3 few TGTGCCATCAGTCGCGGACAGAACACAGATACGCAGTATTTT CAISRGQNTDTQYF
TRBJ2-5 . TRBV6-5 few TGTGCCAGCAGTTACTCAGTGGCGAGAGAGACCCAGTACTTC CASSYSVARETQYF
TRBJ2-4 . TRBV5-1 . TGCGCCAGCAGCTTGGAATCGGGATTTGGGAACATTCAGTACTTC CASSLESGFGNIQYF